The next 28 T cell receptor beta chains were all read from a single sample in a study of blood T cell repertoires in COVID-19. Sequencing used immunoSEQ multiplex PCR; TCRdb keeps in-frame clones, though not all of them. The sample yields over 95,000 clones, approximately 80% seen once. Source material: peripheral blood. These TCRs come from a human donor in a cohort sampled during active COVID-19.

In this sample, this clone turned up once. The J gene is TRBJ1-5, the V gene TRBV4-1; TRBD1 matches at 7 bases. The CDR3 totals 17 residues. V dropped 6 bases and J dropped 4; count of bases not matched to a gene: 15. Germline V gene data show CDR1 as MGHRA and CDR2 as YSYEKL. The CDR3 DNA sequence: TGCGCCAGCAGAAGGACCCCTCAGGGGGAAGGGAATCAGCCCCAGCATTTT. Its protein is CASRRTPQGEGNQPQHF.

V is TRBV28 and J is TRBJ2-6; D may be TRBD1 (6 bases). The ends were cut back, 6 bases at V and 1 base at J, with 10 bases in the middle. CDR1 MDHEN and CDR2 SYDVKM come from the germline V gene. This CDR3 is built from 15 residues. The CDR3 region is CASSPGQSGANVLTF. CDR3 coding DNA: TGTGCCAGCAGCCCGGGACAATCTGGGGCCAACGTCCTGACTTTC.

CDR3 amino acids: CASSPATVKNIQYF. The CDR3 region has the DNA TGTGCCAGCTCACCGGCGACAGTGAAAAACATTCAGTACTTC. The J gene is TRBJ2-4, the V gene TRBV18, with TRBD1 as a possible D gene (5 bases). Germline CDR1 KGHSH, CDR2 LQKENI. V shed 3 bases and J shed 4 bases, with 10 bases lying between them. The CDR3 totals 14 residues.

The chain combines TRBV30 with TRBJ2-7; TRBD1 aligns across 10 bases. There are 15 residues in the CDR3. Germline V gene lookup returns CDR1 GTSNPN and CDR2 SVGIG (reference sequence). Unmatched junction bases numbered 5, after V lost 0 bases and J lost 3 bases. The CDR3 DNA reads as TGTGCCTGGAGTGTCCGGGACAGGGGTCTCTACGAGCAGTACTTC. This sequence encodes CAWSVRDRGLYEQYF.

The V call is TRBV9, the J call TRBJ1-1; D gene ambiguous. V lost 0 bases to trimming and J lost 0 bases, with 6 bases between them. CDR3 size: 14 residues. Per the germline V gene, CDR1 is SGDLS and CDR2 is YYNGEE. CDR3 sequence: CASSVGAMNTEAFF. The CDR3, as DNA: TGTGCCAGCAGCGTAGGGGCTATGAACACTGAAGCTTTCTTT.

J is TRBJ2-7 and V is TRBV3-1 (or the pseudogene TRBV3-2), with TRBD1 identical over 9 bases. Trimming removed 4 bases from V and 9 bases from J; junction bases left unmatched: 10. The CDR3 totals 14 residues. CDR1 is LGHDT and CDR2 is YNNKEL in the germline V gene (reference sequence). The chain's CDR3 is CASSRTGTGKGQYF. The CDR3 nucleotides read TGTGCCAGCAGCCGTACTGGGACAGGGAAAGGGCAGTACTTC.

The chain employs TRBV28 and TRBJ2-7; D possibly corresponds to TRBD1 (6 bases). Trimming removed 5 bases from V and 3 bases from J, with 14 bases in between. Germline V lookup: CDR1 MDHEN, CDR2 SYDVKM. CDR3 length: 14 amino acids. CDR3 loop: CASSLTGGYYEQYF. The CDR3 coding sequence is TGTGCCAGCAGTCTTACTGGGGGCTACTACGAGCAGTACTTC.

This rearrangement joins TRBV5-1 to TRBJ2-5; D is perhaps TRBD1 (5 bases). The CDR3 is 14 amino acids. CDR1 is SGHRS, CDR2 YFSETQ, per germline. V was cut by 3 bases and J by 1 base, with 10 bases left in between. The CDR3 nucleotides read TGCGCCAGCAGCTCACTTACAGGCCAAGAGACCCAGTACTTC. Its protein is CASSSLTGQETQYF.

V and J are TRBV4-2 and TRBJ2-1; maybe TRBD2 (6 bases). Germline V gene lookup returns CDR1 LGHNA and CDR2 YNFKEQ. V shed 7 bases and J shed 5 bases, with 21 bases lying between them. The CDR3 contains 16 residues. The CDR3 protein is CASTDSAGRSDNEQFF. In nucleotides, the CDR3 is TGTGCCAGCACCGACTCGGCAGGGAGGTCGGACAATGAGCAGTTCTTC.

The genes are TRBV12-3 or TRBV12-4 and TRBJ2-1, with D possibly TRBD1 on 5 matching bases. V lost 6 bases, J lost 9 bases, and 15 bases lay in between. This CDR3 comprises 13 residues. This CDR3 reads CASSATQGAEQFF. The CDR3, as DNA: TGTGCCAGCAGCGCGACTCAGGGCGCTGAGCAGTTCTTC.

The chain links TRBV15 to TRBJ2-3; perhaps TRBD2 as D (6 bases). CDR1 LNHNV and CDR2 YYDKDF come from the germline V gene (reference sequence). The V end lost 1 base, the J end lost 7 bases, and 15 bases lay between the germline ends. The CDR3 length is 15 residues. The CDR3 DNA reads as TGTGCCACCAGCAGAGTCCCTAGCGCCCTTTATACGCAGTATTTT. Amino acids: CATSRVPSALYTQYF.

The chain carries TRBV18 and TRBJ1-1, with D maybe TRBD1 (5 bases). Germline-derived CDR1 and CDR2 are KGHSH and LQKENI. V dropped 5 bases and J dropped 5 bases, with 12 bases sitting between them. This CDR3 region has 13 residues. The CDR3 sequence is CASSSSGQTEAFF. CDR3 nucleotide sequence: TGTGCCAGCTCATCGTCAGGGCAAACTGAAGCTTTCTTT.

The sample holds a few counts of this clone. This chain uses TRBV19 with TRBJ2-3; 8 bases are shared with TRBD1. V lost 6 bases and J lost 6; bases outside the gene matches: 14. The CDR3 has 16 amino acids. CDR1 is LNHDA, CDR2 SQIVND, per germline (reference sequence). CDR3 amino acids: CASSPTGTGIMDTQYF. The CDR3 region has the DNA TGTGCCAGTAGCCCCACGGGGACAGGTATAATGGATACGCAGTATTTT.

The V gene is TRBV28, the J gene TRBJ2-7; the D gene is possibly TRBD1 (6 bases). Trimming shortened V by 11 bases and J by 3 bases, and 17 bases separated the two germline ends. Germline CDR1 is MDHEN and CDR2 is SYDVKM. This CDR3 has 13 amino acids. The CDR3 is CACRRGGDYEQYF. The CDR3 DNA sequence: TGTGCCTGCCGCAGAGGGGGAGACTACGAGCAGTACTTC.

This clone was observed a few times. The rearrangement uses TRBV7-9 and TRBJ1-1; weak D call: TRBD1 (5 bases). CDR3 length: 13 residues. The V and J ends lost 6 bases and 4 bases respectively, with 12 bases between them. Germline V gene data show CDR1 as SEHNR and CDR2 as FQNEAQ (reference sequence). The CDR3 coding sequence is TGTGCCAGCAGGGAGGGGTCTGGCACTGAAGCTTTCTTT. Translated: CASREGSGTEAFF.

The chain recombines TRBV29-1 with TRBJ1-2; no clear D gene. Germline values: CDR1 SQVTM, CDR2 ANQGSEA. Trimming took 1 base from V and 3 from J, leaving 12 bases between them. The CDR3 is 14 residues long. CDR3: CSVEVWAEDYGYTF. The DNA for the CDR3 is TGCAGCGTTGAAGTTTGGGCCGAAGACTATGGCTACACCTTC.

This chain joins TRBV6-5 and TRBJ2-2; tentatively, D is TRBD1 (5 bases). In germline, CDR1 is MNHEY, CDR2 SVGAGI. Trimming cost V 6 bases and J 7 bases, with 12 bases left between them. The CDR3 has 13 amino acids. CDR3 sequence: CASSAGSGGELFF. DNA of the CDR3: TGTGCCAGCAGCGCAGGGTCCGGCGGGGAGCTGTTTTTT.

The chain recombines TRBV5-1 with TRBJ1-2; D possibly corresponds to TRBD1 (5 bases). The V gene's germline CDR1 is SGHRS and CDR2 YFSETQ. The CDR3 is 14 residues long. V lost 3 bases, J lost 1 base, and 10 bases lay in between. The CDR3 DNA is TGCGCCAGCAGCTCTCAGGGAGGTAACTATGGCTACACCTTC. Encoded protein: CASSSQGGNYGYTF.

The chain is built from TRBV28 and TRBJ1-1; maybe TRBD1 (5 bases). V was shortened by 4 bases and J by 4 bases, with 10 bases between the two germline ends. The germline gives CDR1 MDHEN, CDR2 SYDVKM. The CDR3 sequence is 13 residues long. CDR3 nucleotide sequence: TGTGCCAGCAGTTGGTCAGGGTCCACTGAAGCTTTCTTT. Protein sequence: CASSWSGSTEAFF.

The V gene is TRBV6-1, the J gene TRBJ1-6, with a weak D call TRBD1 (5 bases). Trimming removed 2 bases at V and 7 bases at J, with 12 bases between. Per the germline V gene, CDR1 is MNHNS and CDR2 is SASEGT. CDR3 length equals 15 residues. CDR3 sequence: CASSERSAGNSPLHF. DNA for the CDR3: TGTGCCAGCAGTGAACGGTCGGCAGGGAATTCACCCCTCCACTTT.

The chain uses TRBV3-1 (or the pseudogene TRBV3-2) and TRBJ2-1, with TRBD2 matching over 15 bases. The CDR3 runs 20 residues. Germline values: CDR1 LGHDT, CDR2 YNNKEL (reference sequence). J gave up 5 bases and V 0 bases, and 11 bases lay outside the gene matches. CDR3 loop: CASSQETGLAGGIPHNEQFF. The CDR3 coding sequence is TGTGCCAGCAGCCAAGAGACGGGACTAGCGGGAGGTATTCCTCACAATGAGCAGTTCTTC.

The J gene is TRBJ1-2, the V gene TRBV18; 9 bases fit TRBD1. Germline V gene data show CDR1 as KGHSH and CDR2 as LQKENI. V gave up 4 bases and J gave up 6 bases; unmatched junction bases: 3. The CDR3 has 13 amino acids. The CDR3 bases are TGTGCCAGCTCACGGGACAGGGCAGATGGCTACACCTTC. Its translation is CASSRDRADGYTF.

V usage is TRBV15 and J usage is TRBJ2-7, with a tentative D call TRBD1 (6 bases). Trimming pared 6 bases from V and 0 bases from J, leaving 15 bases between. From germline, CDR1 is LNHNV and CDR2 YYDKDF (reference sequence). The CDR3 has 15 residues. CDR3 bases: TGTGCCACCAGTAAGGGGGACGATAGCTCCTACGAGCAGTACTTC. This sequence encodes CATSKGDDSSYEQYF.

The chain couples TRBV27 to TRBJ2-5; D is uncertain. The CDR3 loop spans 13 amino acids. Trimming cost V 1 base and J 4 bases, with 7 bases left between them. The germline V gene has CDR1 MNHEY and CDR2 SMNVEV (reference sequence). This chain's CDR3 is CASSLLWAETQYF. In DNA form, the CDR3 reads TGTGCCAGCAGTTTATTGTGGGCAGAGACCCAGTACTTC.

The chain links TRBV7-3 to TRBJ1-2; D unresolved. V dropped 5 bases and J dropped 6 bases, with 13 bases sitting between them. This CDR3 comprises 13 residues. Germline V lookup: CDR1 SGHTA, CDR2 FQGTGA. The CDR3 loop is CASSQSQRDGYTF. Written as DNA, the CDR3 is TGTGCCAGCAGCCAGTCCCAGCGTGATGGCTACACCTTC. The whole variable domain, remainder taken from reference TRBV7-3 and TRBJ1-2, is GAGVSQTPSNKVTEKGKYVELRCDPISGHTALYWYRQSLGQGPEFLIYFQGTGAADDSGLPNDRFFAVRPEGSVSTLKIQRTERGDSAVYLCASSQSQRDGYTFGSGTRLTVV.

This clone has only one observation. The gene calls are TRBV28 and TRBJ2-5; perhaps TRBD2 as D (6 bases). The V gene lost 6 bases and the J gene lost 3 bases, with 17 bases spanning the gap. The CDR3 has 15 residues. The germline V gene has CDR1 MDHEN and CDR2 SYDVKM. This chain's CDR3 is CASRRLVPVEETQYF. For the CDR3, the DNA is TGTGCCAGCAGAAGACTAGTGCCGGTCGAAGAGACCCAGTACTTC.

This clone was observed a handful of times. The rearrangement joins TRBV5-5 to TRBJ1-5; the D gene is possibly TRBD1 (5 bases). This CDR3 spans 16 amino acids. The germline CDR1 and CDR2 sequences are SGHKS and YYEKEE (reference sequence). The germline V and J ends were trimmed by 0 bases and 7 bases, with 17 bases remaining between them. The CDR3 region has the DNA TGTGCCAGCAGCTTGGTCGACCGGGGGTACGGCCAGCCCCAGCATTTT. Encoded protein: CASSLVDRGYGQPQHF. Full variable domain (missing parts from reference TRBV5-5 and TRBJ1-5): DAGVTQSPTHLIKTRGQQVTLRCSPISGHKSVSWYQQVLGQGPQFIFQYYEKEERGRGNFPDRFSARQFPNYSSELNVNALLLGDSALYLCASSLVDRGYGQPQHFGDGTRLSIL.

The rearrangement joins TRBV7-9 to TRBJ2-1, with 14 bases aligning to TRBD2. Germline V gene lookup returns CDR1 SEHNR and CDR2 FQNEAQ (reference sequence). V lost 4 bases to trimming and J lost 6 bases; unmatched junction nucleotides: 5. The CDR3 has 16 residues. DNA of the CDR3: TGTGCCAGCAGCTCTACTGGACTAGCGGGGGGCAATGAGCAGTTCTTC. It yields the protein CASSSTGLAGGNEQFF.